Listed below are T cell receptor beta chains from one sample, sequenced in a study of T cells in Graves' hyperthyroidism and ophthalmopathy. From the multiplex PCR reads, TCRdb called clonotypes with MiXCR, one entry per CDR3 protein. This repertoire shows roughly 400,000 distinct CDR3 sequences, around 15% found once; its top ten account for 25% to 30%. Input material: blood. These receptor sequences come from a man aged 45-60 years with Graves' ophthalmopathy. Both conserved end residues are part of each CDR3. The D gene is left open where the match is weak. Some rows have no size entry. The others give once, few or many, or a class for an expanded clone.

d_call | clone_size | j_call | cdr3_length | v_call | cdr3_aa | cdr3_nt
- | - | TRBJ2-7 | 13 | TRBV6-2/TRBV6-3 | CASSYDGSYEQYF | TGTGCCAGCAGTTACGACGGATCCTACGAGCAGTACTTC
- | many | TRBJ2-7 | 15 | TRBV7-9 | CASSPQGAGFYEQYF | TGTGCCAGCAGCCCTCAGGGCGCCGGTTTTTACGAGCAGTACTTC
TRBD2 | many | TRBJ2-1 | 16 | TRBV7-8 | CASSFLGLAGVREQFF | TGTGCCAGCAGCTTCCTGGGACTAGCGGGAGTACGTGAGCAGTTCTTC
TRBD2 | many | TRBJ2-1 | 18 | TRBV6-2/TRBV6-3 | CASSGGLAIRVRYNEQFF | TGTGCCAGCAGTGGGGGACTAGCGATAAGGGTAAGGTACAATGAGCAGTTCTTC
TRBD1 | - | TRBJ1-1 | 15 | TRBV19 | CASSIIGTGTTEAFF | TGTGCCAGTAGTATAATCGGGACAGGGACTACTGAAGCTTTCTTT
TRBD2 | - | TRBJ2-1 | 15 | TRBV29-1 | CSVVGTSGKNNEQFF | TGCAGCGTTGTGGGGACTAGCGGGAAAAACAATGAGCAGTTCTTC
- | many | TRBJ2-2 | 14 | TRBV2 | CASSEFRNTGELFF | TGTGCCAGCAGTGAGTTCCGGAACACCGGGGAGCTGTTTTTT
TRBD2 | many | TRBJ2-3 | 18 | TRBV4-1 | CASSQRLAGGRSTDTQYF | TGCGCCAGCAGCCAAAGACTAGCGGGAGGCCGTAGCACAGATACGCAGTATTTT
- | many | TRBJ2-6 | 16 | TRBV3-1 | CASSQGRGSGANVLTF | TGTGCCAGCAGCCAAGGTAGAGGCTCTGGGGCCAACGTCCTGACTTTC
- | few | TRBJ1-4 | 15 | TRBV5-1 | CASSLEGVGIEKLFF | TGCGCCAGCAGCTTGGAAGGGGTGGGAATCGAAAAACTGTTTTTT
- | many | TRBJ1-1 | 13 | TRBV12-3/TRBV12-4 | CASSLKGNTEAFF | TGTGCCAGCAGTTTAAAGGGGAACACTGAAGCTTTCTTT
TRBD1 | many | TRBJ2-7 | 14 | TRBV3-1 | CASSDRDRTYEQYF | TGTGCCAGCAGCGACCGGGACAGAACCTACGAGCAGTACTTC
TRBD1 | many | TRBJ1-1 | 13 | TRBV2 | CASSPQGAGEAFF | TGTGCCAGCAGTCCACAGGGGGCCGGAGAAGCTTTCTTT
- | few | TRBJ2-1 | 13 | TRBV6-4 | CASSDTSEGEQFF | TGTGCCAGCAGTGACACCTCGGAAGGTGAGCAGTTCTTC
- | few | TRBJ2-3 | 14 | TRBV2 | CASGPGPSTDTQYF | TGTGCCAGCGGTCCGGGTCCTAGCACAGATACGCAGTATTTT
- | many | TRBJ1-2 | 14 | TRBV12-3/TRBV12-4 | CASSLAGHNYGYTF | TGTGCCAGCAGTTTAGCAGGACATAACTATGGCTACACCTTC
TRBD2 | once | TRBJ2-7 | 15 | TRBV19 | CASSMSSGISYEQYF | TGTGCCAGTAGTATGAGTAGCGGGATCTCCTACGAGCAGTACTTC